These T cell receptor beta chains were read from a single sample in a study of T cell repertoires in aging, cancer and after chemotherapy. From the multiplex PCR reads, TCRdb called clonotypes with MiXCR, one entry per CDR3 protein. The sample shows approximately 6,600 distinct CDR3 sequences, roughly 31% of them seen only once. Sequences were obtained from blood. The receptors here all came from a human donor with a blood cancer. The donor label of this sample is uncertain. CDR3s include the opening cysteine and the closing phenylalanine or tryptophan. A D gene is named only where the DNA matches it firmly. Expanded clones are given a class, and other clones once, few, many or no size at all.

TRBJ2-3	.	TRBD2	TRBV5-3	TGTGCCAGAAGCTTGAACTACCGGGGACTAACAAGCACAGATACGCAGTATTTT	CARSLNYRGLTSTDTQYF
TRBJ2-7	.	.	TRBV5-6	TGTGCCAGCCTCTGGAGGGGGGAAAACGACGAGCAGTACTTC	CASLWRGENDEQYF
TRBJ1-2	.	TRBD1	TRBV6-5	TGTGCCAGCAGGGCACCTGGGACAGGGTATGGCTACACCTTC	CASRAPGTGYGYTF
TRBJ2-7	.	.	TRBV4-3	TGCGCCAGCAGCCAAGAGACCATTTACGAGCAGTACTTC	CASSQETIYEQYF
TRBJ2-2	.	.	TRBV7-9	TGTGTCAGCGACGACAGACCAAAGGAGGGGGAGCTGTTTTTT	CVSDDRPKEGELFF
TRBJ2-1	.	TRBD2	TRBV6-4	TGTGCCAGCAGTCTAACGGCTAGCGGGGGTGACAATGAGCAGTTCTTC	CASSLTASGGDNEQFF
TRBJ2-1	.	.	TRBV21-1	TGTGCCAGAAGCAAGGGGGGGATAAAGTTCTTC	CARSKGGIKFF
TRBJ1-6	.	TRBD1	TRBV18	TGTGCCAGCTCACCACTTGACAGGGGCTCACCCCTCCACTTT	CASSPLDRGSPLHF
TRBJ1-3	few	.	TRBV6-5	TGTGCCAGCAGTGCCACAACAGGAGACTTCTCTGGAAACACCATATATTTT	CASSATTGDFSGNTIYF
TRBJ2-7	medium-sized	.	TRBV30	TGTGCCTGGAGGGAGAGGGACTACGAGCAGTACTTC	CAWRERDYEQYF